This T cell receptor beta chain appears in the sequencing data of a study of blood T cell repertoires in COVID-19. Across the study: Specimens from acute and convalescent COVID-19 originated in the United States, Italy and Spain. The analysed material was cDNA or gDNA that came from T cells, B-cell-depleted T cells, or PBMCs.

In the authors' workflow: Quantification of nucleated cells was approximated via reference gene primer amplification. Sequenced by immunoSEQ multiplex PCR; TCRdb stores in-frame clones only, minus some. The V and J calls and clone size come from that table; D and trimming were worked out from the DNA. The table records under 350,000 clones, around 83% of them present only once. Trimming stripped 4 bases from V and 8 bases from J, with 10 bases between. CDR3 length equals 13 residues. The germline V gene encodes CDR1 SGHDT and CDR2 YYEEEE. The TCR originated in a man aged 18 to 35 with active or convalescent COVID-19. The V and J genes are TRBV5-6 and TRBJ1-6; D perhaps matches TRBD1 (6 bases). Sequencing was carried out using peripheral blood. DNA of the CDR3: TGTGCCAGCAGCCGGGACATGGATTCACCCCTCCACTTT. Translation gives CASSRDMDSPLHF. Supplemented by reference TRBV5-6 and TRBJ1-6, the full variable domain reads DAGVTQSPTHLIKTRGQQVTLRCSPKSGHDTVSWYQQALGQGPQFIFQYYEEEERQRGNFPDRFSGHQFPNYSSELNVNALLLGDSALYLCASSRDMDSPLHFGNGTRLTVT.